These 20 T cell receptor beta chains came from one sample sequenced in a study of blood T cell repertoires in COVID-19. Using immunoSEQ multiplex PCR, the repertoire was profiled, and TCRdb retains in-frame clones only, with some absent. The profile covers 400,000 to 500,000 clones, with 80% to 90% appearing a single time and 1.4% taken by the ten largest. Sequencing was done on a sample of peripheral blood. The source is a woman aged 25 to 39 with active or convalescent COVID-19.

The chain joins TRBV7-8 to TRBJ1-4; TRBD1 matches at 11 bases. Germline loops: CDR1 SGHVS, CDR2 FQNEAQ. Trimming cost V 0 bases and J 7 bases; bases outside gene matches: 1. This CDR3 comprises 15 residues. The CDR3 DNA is TGTGCCAGCAGCTTAGCCGGACAGGGGGCTGAAAAACTGTTTTTT. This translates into CASSLAGQGAEKLFF.

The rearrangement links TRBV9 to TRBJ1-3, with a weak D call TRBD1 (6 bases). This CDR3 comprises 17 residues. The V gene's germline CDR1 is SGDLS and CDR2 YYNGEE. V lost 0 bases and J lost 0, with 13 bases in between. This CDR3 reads CASSVDGGLFSGNTIYF. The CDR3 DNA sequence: TGTGCCAGCAGCGTAGATGGGGGCTTATTCTCTGGAAACACCATATATTTT.

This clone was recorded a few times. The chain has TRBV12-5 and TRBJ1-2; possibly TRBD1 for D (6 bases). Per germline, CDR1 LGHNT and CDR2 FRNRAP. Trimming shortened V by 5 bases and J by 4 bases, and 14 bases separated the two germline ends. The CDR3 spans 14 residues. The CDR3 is CASGPRSDSYGYTF. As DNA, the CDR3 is TGTGCTAGTGGTCCCCGATCGGACAGCTATGGCTACACCTTC.

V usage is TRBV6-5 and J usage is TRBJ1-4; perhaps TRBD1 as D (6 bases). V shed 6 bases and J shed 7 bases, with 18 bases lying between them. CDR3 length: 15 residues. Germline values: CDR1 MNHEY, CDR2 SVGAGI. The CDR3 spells CASSRTQGRGEKLFF. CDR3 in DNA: TGTGCCAGCAGCCGGACACAGGGTCGAGGTGAAAAACTGTTTTTT.

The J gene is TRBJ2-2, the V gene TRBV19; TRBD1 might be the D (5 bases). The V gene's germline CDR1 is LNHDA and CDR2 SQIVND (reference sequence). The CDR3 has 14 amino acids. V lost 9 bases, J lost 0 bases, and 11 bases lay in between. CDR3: CASTTDPNTGELFF. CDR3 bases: TGTGCCAGCACGACAGACCCGAACACCGGGGAGCTGTTTTTT.

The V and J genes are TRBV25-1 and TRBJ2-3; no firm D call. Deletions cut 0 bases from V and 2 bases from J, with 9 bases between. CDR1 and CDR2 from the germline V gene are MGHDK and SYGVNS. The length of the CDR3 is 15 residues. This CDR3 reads CASSEYPGNTDTQYF. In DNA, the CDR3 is TGTGCCAGCAGTGAATATCCGGGTAACACAGATACGCAGTATTTT.

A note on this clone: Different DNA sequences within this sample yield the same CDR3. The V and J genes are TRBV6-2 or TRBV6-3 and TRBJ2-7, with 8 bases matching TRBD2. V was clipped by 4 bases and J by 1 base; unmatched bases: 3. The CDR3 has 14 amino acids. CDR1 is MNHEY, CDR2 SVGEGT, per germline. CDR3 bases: TGTGCCAGCAGTTCTGGACTAGCTTCCTACGAGCAGTACTTC. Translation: CASSSGLASYEQYF.

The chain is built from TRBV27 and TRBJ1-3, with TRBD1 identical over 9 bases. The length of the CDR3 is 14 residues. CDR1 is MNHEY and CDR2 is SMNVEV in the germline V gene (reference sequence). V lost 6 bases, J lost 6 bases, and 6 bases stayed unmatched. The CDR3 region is CASRTTGGANTIYF. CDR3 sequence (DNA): TGTGCCAGCAGAACAACAGGGGGCGCAAACACCATATATTTT.

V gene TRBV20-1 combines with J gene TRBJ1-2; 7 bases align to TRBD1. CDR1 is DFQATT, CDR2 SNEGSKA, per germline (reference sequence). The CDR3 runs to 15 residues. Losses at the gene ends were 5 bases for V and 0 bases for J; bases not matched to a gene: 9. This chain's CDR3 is CSAGDRAAANYGYTF. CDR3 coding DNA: TGCAGTGCTGGTGACAGGGCCGCAGCTAACTATGGCTACACCTTC.

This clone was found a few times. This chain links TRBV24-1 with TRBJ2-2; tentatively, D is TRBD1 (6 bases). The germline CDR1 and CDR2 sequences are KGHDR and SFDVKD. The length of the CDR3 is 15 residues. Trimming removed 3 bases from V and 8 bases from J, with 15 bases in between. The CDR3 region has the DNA TGTGCCACCAGTGATGGACAGCTGGGCTGGGGGGAGCTGTTTTTT. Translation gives CATSDGQLGWGELFF.

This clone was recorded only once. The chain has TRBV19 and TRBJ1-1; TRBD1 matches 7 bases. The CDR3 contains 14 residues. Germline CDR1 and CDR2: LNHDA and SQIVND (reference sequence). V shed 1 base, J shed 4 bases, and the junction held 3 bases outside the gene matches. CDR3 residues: CASSIGQGVTEAFF. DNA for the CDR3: TGTGCCAGTAGTATAGGCCAGGGGGTCACTGAAGCTTTCTTT.

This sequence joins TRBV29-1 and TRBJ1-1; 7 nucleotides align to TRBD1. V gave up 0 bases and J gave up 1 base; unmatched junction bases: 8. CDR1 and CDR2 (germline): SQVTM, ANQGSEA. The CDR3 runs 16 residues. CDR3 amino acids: CSVEEKPGQRNTEAFF. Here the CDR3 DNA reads TGCAGCGTTGAAGAGAAACCGGGACAGAGGAACACTGAAGCTTTCTTT.

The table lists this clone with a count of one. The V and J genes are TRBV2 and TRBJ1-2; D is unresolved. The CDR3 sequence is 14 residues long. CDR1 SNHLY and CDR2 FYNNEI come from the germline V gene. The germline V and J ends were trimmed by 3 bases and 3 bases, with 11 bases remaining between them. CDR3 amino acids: CASSDPGGYYGYTF. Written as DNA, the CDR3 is TGTGCCAGCAGTGATCCGGGAGGATACTATGGCTACACCTTC.

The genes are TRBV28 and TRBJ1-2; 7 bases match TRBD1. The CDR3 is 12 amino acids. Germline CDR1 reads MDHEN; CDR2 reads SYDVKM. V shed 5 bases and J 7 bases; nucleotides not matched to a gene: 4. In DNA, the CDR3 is TGTGCCAGCAGTGTGACAGGGACTGGCTACACCTTC. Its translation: CASSVTGTGYTF.

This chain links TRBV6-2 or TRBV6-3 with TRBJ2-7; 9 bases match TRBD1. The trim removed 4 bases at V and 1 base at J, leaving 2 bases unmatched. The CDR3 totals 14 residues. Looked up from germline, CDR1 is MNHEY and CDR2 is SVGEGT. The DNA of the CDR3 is TGTGCCAGCAGTTCCGGGACAGGGTCCTACGAGCAGTACTTC. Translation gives CASSSGTGSYEQYF.

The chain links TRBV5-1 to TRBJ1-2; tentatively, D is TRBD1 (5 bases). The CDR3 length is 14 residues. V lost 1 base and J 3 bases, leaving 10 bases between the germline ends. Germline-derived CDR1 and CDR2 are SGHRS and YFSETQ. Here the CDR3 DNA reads TGCGCCAGCAGCTTGTTGACGACAGACTATGGCTACACCTTC. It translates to CASSLLTTDYGYTF.

This chain's CDR3 is CASETEPLYGYTF. The DNA for the CDR3 is TGTGCCAGCGAAACAGAGCCCCTCTATGGCTACACCTTC. The gene calls are TRBV6-5 and TRBJ1-2; D ambiguous. Trimming removed 8 bases at V and 4 bases at J, with 14 bases between. Germline lookup yields CDR1 MNHEY and CDR2 SVGAGI. CDR3 size: 13 residues.

The CDR3 bases are TGTGCCAGCATAATCGACAGACGCCCCTACAATGAGCAGTTCTTC. Residues: CASIIDRRPYNEQFF. The V and J genes are TRBV28 and TRBJ2-1; tentatively, D is TRBD1 (5 bases). The germline V gene has CDR1 MDHEN and CDR2 SYDVKM. The CDR3 extends over 15 amino acids. The germline V and J ends were trimmed by 7 bases and 2 bases, with 15 bases remaining between them.

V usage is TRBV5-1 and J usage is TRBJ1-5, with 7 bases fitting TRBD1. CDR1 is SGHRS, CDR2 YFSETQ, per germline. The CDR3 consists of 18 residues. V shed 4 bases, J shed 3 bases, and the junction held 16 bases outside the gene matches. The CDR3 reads CASSPYVIRQGNNQPQHF. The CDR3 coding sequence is TGCGCCAGCAGCCCTTATGTAATTCGACAGGGTAACAATCAGCCCCAGCATTTT.

CDR3 in amino acids: CASSIGTALNSPLHF. CDR3 nucleotides: TGTGCCAGCAGCATTGGGACAGCCCTAAATTCACCCCTCCACTTT. The V call is TRBV5-4, the J call TRBJ1-6, with 7 bases aligning to TRBD1. CDR1 is SGHNT, CDR2 YYREEE, per germline (reference sequence). The CDR3 has 15 residues. The V and J ends lost 4 bases and 7 bases, in that order; junction bases with no gene match: 8.